Detailed here is one T cell receptor (beta chain). This specimen belongs to a study of blood T cell repertoires in COVID-19. Whole-study context: Symptom resolution, clearance, or two negative PCRs marked donors in Cohort 3 as recovered.

The V gene lost 3 bases and the J gene lost 13 bases, with 13 bases spanning the gap. The CDR3 runs to 13 residues. Germline-derived CDR1 and CDR2 are MRHNA and SNTAGT. The table came from immunoSEQ multiplex PCR; TCRdb's copy has only in-frame clones and leaves some out. Seen here are under 150,000 clones, over 75% observed once, and the top ten hold 3% to 4%. Participant reports of clinical history set cohort assignment. The source material was PBMCs or T cells enriched from blood (not recorded which). The V gene is TRBV6-4, the J gene TRBJ1-6; D gene uncertain. This TCR came from a man aged 45 to 65 in a cohort exposed to, infected with or recovered from COVID-19 (not recorded which). The DNA of the CDR3 is TGTGCCAGCAGTGATGGAGGCGTGGGGCCCCTCCACTTT. This encodes CASSDGGVGPLHF.